This T cell receptor beta chain is drawn from a study of follicular helper T cells after annual influenza vaccination. Whole-study findings and limits: Most later recoveries of Day 7 ICOS+CD38+ clones were ICOS-CD38- cTfh. Productive TCRB sequences came from only about 10-23% of cells.

This sample's time point: 2014-2015 season, pre-vaccination. Between about 35 and 110 mL of blood was drawn per time point. A note on this clone: Its cognate antigen is unknown.

The method was immunoSEQ multiplex PCR; TCRdb's version includes in-frame clones alone and lacks a portion of them. The sample shows 13,000 to 15,000 clones, 84% of them seen only once. V trimming: 4 bases; J trimming: 6 bases; junction bases outside the gene matches: 9. The CDR3 totals 16 residues. The germline gives CDR1 SGHRS, CDR2 YFSETQ. This TCR derives from an adult who received the influenza vaccine. The chain links TRBV5-1 to TRBJ2-1; TRBD2 matches 11 bases. The specimen was CXCR5- memory CD4+ T cells sorted from blood, collected on the day of influenza vaccination. As DNA, the CDR3 is TGCGCCAGCAGCCCCAACGTAGCGGGGGGGCGCAATGAGCAGTTCTTC. Its translation: CASSPNVAGGRNEQFF.